This T cell receptor beta chain was found in a study of post-analysis software for immune sequencing data. Study findings and constraints: TRBV5-6, TRBV5-1 and TRBV20-1 belonged to a set of a handful of TRBV segments that were more frequent in patients than controls.

The CDR3 loop spans 14 amino acids. V lost 3 bases and J lost 6; bases outside the gene matches: 4. From germline, CDR1 is SGHRS and CDR2 YFSETQ. Worth noting for this clonotype: The antigen is not known.

Libraries were made from TCR beta cDNA, and they carried unique molecular identifiers. Input populations of 1 to 10 million T cells gave rise to around 500,000 cDNA molecules. In TCRdb, the PCR reads were re-called with MiXCR into one record per CDR3 protein. The sample has roughly 180,000 distinct CDR3 sequences; about 29% are singletons. This receptor was identified in a girl between 5 and 17 years old with multiple sclerosis. Input material: blood. V gene TRBV5-1 combines with J gene TRBJ1-4, with TRBD1 matching over 8 bases. DNA of the CDR3: TGCGCCAGCAGCTCGGCAGGGGGCTATGAAAAACTGTTTTTT. It yields the protein CASSSAGGYEKLFF.